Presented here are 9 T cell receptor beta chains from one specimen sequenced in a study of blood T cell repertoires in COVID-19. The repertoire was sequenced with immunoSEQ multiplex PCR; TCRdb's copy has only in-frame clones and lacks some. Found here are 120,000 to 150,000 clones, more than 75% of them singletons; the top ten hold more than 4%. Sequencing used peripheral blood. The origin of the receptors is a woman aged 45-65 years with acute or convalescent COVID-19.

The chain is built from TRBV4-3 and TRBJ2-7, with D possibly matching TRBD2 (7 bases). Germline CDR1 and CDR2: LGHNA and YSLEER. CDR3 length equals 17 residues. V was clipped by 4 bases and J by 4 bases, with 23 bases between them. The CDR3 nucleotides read TGCGCCAGCAGCCCGGGGGGCAGTGTCCCCCGCGAGTACGAGCAGTACTTC. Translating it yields CASSPGGSVPREYEQYF.

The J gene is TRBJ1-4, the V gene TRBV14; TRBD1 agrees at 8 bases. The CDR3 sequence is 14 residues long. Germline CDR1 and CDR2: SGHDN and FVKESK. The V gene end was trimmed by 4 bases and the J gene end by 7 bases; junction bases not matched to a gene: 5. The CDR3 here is CASSPRTGPEKLFF. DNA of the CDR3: TGTGCCAGCAGCCCAAGGACAGGGCCTGAAAAACTGTTTTTT.

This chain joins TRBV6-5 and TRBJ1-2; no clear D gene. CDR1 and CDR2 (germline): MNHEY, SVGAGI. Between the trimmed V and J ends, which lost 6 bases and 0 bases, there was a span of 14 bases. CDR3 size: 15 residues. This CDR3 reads CASRQSPEANYGYTF. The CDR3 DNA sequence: TGTGCCAGCAGGCAATCTCCAGAGGCTAACTATGGCTACACCTTC.

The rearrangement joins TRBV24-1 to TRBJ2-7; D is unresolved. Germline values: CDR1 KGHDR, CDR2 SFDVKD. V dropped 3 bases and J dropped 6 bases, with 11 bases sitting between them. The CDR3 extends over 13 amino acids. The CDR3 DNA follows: TGTGCCACCAGTGATCCCAACAGCCCCGAGCAGTACTTC. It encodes CATSDPNSPEQYF.

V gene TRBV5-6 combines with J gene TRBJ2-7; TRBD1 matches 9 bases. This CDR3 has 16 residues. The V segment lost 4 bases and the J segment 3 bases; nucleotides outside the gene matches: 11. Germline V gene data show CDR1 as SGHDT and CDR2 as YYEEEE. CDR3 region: CASSREGQGLYYEQYF. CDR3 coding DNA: TGTGCCAGCAGCAGAGAGGGACAGGGCTTGTACTACGAGCAGTACTTC.

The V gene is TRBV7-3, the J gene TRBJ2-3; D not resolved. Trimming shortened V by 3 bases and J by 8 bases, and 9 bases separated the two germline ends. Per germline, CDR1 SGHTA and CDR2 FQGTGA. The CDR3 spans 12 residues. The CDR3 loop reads CASSFDGFTQYF. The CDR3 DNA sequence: TGTGCCAGCAGCTTTGACGGGTTTACGCAGTATTTT.

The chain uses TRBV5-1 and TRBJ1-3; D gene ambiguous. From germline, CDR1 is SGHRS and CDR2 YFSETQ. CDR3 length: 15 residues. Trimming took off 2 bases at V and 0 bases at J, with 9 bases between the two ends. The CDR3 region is CASSLGGDSGNTIYF. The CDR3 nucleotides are TGCGCCAGCAGCTTAGGAGGTGACTCTGGAAACACCATATATTTT.

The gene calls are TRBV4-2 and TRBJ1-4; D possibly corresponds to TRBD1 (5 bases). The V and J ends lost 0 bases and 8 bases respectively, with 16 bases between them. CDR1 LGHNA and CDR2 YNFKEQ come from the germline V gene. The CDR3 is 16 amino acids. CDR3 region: CASSQDAAGLFEKLFF. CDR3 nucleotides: TGTGCCAGCAGCCAAGATGCGGCAGGGCTGTTCGAAAAACTGTTTTTT.

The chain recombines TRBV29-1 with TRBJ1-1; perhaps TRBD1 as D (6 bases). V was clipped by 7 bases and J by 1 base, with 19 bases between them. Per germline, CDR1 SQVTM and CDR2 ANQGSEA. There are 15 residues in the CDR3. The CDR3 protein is CSGHDWDTGNTEAFF. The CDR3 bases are TGCAGCGGCCATGACTGGGACACCGGGAACACTGAAGCTTTCTTT.